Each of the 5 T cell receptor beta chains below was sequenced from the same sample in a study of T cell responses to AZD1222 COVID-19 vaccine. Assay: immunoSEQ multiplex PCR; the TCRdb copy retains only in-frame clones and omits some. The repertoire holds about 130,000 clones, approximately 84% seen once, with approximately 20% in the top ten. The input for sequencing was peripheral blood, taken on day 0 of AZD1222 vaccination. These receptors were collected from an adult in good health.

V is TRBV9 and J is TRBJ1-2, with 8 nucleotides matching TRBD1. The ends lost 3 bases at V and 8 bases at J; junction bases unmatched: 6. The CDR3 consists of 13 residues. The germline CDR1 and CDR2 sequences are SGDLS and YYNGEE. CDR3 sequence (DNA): TGTGCCAGCAGCGAGGACAGGGCTAGAGGCTACACCTTC. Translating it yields CASSEDRARGYTF.

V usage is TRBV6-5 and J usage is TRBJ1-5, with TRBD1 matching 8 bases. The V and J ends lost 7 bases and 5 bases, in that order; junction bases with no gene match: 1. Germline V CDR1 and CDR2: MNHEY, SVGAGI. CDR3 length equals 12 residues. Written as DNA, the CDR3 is TGTGCCAGCAAACAGGGGGATCAGCCCCAGCATTTT. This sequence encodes CASKQGDQPQHF.

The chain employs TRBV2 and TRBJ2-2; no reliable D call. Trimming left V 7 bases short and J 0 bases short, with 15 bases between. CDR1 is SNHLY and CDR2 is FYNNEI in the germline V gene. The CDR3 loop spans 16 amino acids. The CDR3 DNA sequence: TGTGCCAGCAACTTAAAACGGGTCCCGAACACCGGGGAGCTGTTTTTT. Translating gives CASNLKRVPNTGELFF. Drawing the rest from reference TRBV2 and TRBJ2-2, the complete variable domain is EPEVTQTPSHQVTQMGQEVILRCVPISNHLYFYWYRQILGQKVEFLVSFYNNEISEKSEIFDDQFSVERPDGSNFTLKIRSTKLEDSAMYFCASNLKRVPNTGELFFGEGSRLTVL.

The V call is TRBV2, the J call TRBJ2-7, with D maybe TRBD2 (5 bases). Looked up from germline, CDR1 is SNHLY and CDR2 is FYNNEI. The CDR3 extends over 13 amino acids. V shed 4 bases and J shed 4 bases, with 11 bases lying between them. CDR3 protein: CASSVGLTYEQYF. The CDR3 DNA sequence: TGTGCCAGCAGTGTAGGACTGACGTACGAGCAGTACTTC. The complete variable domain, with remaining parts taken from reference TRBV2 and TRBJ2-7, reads EPEVTQTPSHQVTQMGQEVILRCVPISNHLYFYWYRQILGQKVEFLVSFYNNEISEKSEIFDDQFSVERPDGSNFTLKIRSTKLEDSAMYFCASSVGLTYEQYFGPGTRLTVT.

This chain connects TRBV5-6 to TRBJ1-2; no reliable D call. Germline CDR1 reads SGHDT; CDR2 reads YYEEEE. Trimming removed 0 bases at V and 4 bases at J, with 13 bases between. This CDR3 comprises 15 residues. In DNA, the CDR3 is TGTGCCAGCAGCTTGGTTCTGTTGGGGATCTATGGCTACACCTTC. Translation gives CASSLVLLGIYGYTF.